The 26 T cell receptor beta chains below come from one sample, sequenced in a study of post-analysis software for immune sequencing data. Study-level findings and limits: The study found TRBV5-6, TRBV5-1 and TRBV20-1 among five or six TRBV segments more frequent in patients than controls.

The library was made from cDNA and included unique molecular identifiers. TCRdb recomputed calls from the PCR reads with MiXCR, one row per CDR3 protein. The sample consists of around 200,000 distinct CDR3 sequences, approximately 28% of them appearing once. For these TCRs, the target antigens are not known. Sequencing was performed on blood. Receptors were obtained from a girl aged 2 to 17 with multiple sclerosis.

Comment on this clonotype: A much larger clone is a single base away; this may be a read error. CDR3 coding DNA: TGTGCCTGCAGCGGACAGAGCGGAGCTTTCTTT. Protein sequence: CACSGQSGAFF. V is TRBV12-3 or TRBV12-4 and J is TRBJ1-1; D possibly corresponds to TRBD1 (6 bases). There are 11 residues in the CDR3.

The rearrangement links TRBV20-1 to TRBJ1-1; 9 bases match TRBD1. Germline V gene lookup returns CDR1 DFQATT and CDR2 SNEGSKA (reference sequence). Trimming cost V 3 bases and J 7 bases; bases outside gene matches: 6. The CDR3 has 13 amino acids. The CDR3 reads CSARDRGFGEAFF. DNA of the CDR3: TGCAGTGCTAGGGACAGGGGTTTTGGTGAAGCTTTCTTT.

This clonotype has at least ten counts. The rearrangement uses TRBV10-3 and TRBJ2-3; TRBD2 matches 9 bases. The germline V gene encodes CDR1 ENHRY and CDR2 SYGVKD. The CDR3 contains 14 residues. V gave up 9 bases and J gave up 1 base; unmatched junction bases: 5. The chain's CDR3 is CAMGLADGTDTQYF. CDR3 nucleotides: TGTGCCATGGGACTAGCCGACGGCACAGATACGCAGTATTTT.

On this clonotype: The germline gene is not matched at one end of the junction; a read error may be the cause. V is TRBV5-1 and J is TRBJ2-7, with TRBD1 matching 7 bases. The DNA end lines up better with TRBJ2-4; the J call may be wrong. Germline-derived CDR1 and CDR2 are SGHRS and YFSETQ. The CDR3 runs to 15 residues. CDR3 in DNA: TGCGCCGGCAGCGTCGACGTCAGGGGGACAAACATTCAGTACTTC. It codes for CAGSVDVRGTNIQYF.

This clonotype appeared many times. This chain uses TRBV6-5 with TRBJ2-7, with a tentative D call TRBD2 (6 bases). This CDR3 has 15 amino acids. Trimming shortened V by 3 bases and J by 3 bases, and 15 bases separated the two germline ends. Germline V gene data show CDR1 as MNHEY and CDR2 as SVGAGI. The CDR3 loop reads CASSYAGGTVYEQYF. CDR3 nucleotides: TGTGCCAGCAGTTATGCCGGCGGGACGGTCTACGAGCAGTACTTC.

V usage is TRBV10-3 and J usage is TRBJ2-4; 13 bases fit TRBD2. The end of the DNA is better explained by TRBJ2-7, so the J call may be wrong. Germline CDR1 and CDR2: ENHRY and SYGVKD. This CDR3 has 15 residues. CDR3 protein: CAISGWTSGSYEQYF. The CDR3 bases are TGTGCCATCAGTGGCTGGACTAGCGGGAGCTACGAGCAGTACTTC.

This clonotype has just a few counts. CDR3 sequence (DNA): TGTGCCAGCAGCTACCGGCGGACAGCTAGGAACACTGAAGCTTTCTTT. Protein product: CASSYRRTARNTEAFF. The rearrangement joins TRBV6-6 to TRBJ1-1; possibly TRBD1 for D (6 bases). CDR3 length: 16 amino acids. Germline CDR1 MNHNY, CDR2 SVGAGI (reference sequence). Trimming pared 6 bases from V and 1 base from J, leaving 18 bases between.

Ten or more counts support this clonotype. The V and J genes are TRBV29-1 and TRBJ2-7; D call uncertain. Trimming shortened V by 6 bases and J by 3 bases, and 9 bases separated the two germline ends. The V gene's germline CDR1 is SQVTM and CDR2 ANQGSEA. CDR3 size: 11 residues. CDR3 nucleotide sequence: TGCAGCGTATTTGACAACTACGAGCAGTACTTC. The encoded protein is CSVFDNYEQYF.

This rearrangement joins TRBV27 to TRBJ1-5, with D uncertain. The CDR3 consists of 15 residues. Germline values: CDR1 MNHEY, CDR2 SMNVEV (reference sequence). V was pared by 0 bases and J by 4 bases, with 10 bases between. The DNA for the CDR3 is TGTGCCAGCAGTTTATCGGTGACCGGGAATCAGCCCCAGCATTTT. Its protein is CASSLSVTGNQPQHF.

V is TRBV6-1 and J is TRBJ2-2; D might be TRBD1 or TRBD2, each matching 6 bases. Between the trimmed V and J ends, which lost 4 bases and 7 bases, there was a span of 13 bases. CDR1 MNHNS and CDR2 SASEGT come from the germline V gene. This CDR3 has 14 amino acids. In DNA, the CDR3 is TGTGCCAGCAGTGGTAGGGGGGCGGGCGGGGAGCTGTTTTTT. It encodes CASSGRGAGGELFF.

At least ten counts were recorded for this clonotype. CDR3 nucleotides: TGTGCCAGCAGCCCCCACGCGGGGGGCTCCCCAAATGAGCAGTTCTTC. Translating it yields CASSPHAGGSPNEQFF. The chain recombines TRBV7-3 with TRBJ2-1; 8 nucleotides line up with TRBD2. J was trimmed by 7 bases and V by 5 bases; bases with no gene match: 13. CDR1 is SGHTA, CDR2 FQGTGA, per germline. The CDR3 totals 16 residues.

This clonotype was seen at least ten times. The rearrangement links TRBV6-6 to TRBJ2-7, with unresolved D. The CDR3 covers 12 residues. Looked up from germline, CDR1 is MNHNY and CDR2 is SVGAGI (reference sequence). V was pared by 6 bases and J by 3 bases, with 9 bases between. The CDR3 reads CASSPSIYEQYF. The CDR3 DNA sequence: TGTGCCAGCAGCCCTTCCATCTACGAGCAGTACTTC.

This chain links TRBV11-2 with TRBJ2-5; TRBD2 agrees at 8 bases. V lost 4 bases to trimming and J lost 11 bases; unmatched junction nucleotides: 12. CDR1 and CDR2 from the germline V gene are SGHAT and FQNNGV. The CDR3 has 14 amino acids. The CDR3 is CASSSPPLADEQYF. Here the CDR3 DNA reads TGTGCCAGCAGCTCCCCCCCACTAGCGGATGAGCAGTACTTC.

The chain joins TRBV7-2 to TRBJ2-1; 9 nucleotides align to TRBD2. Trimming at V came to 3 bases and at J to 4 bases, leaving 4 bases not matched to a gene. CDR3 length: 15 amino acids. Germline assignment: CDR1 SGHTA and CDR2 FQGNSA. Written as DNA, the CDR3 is TGTGCCAGCAGCTTGAGCGGGGGGTCTTACAATGAGCAGTTCTTC. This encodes CASSLSGGSYNEQFF. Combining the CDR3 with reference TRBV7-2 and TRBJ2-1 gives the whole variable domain GAGVSQSPSNKVTEKGKDVELRCDPISGHTALYWYRQSLGQGLEFLIYFQGNSAPDKSGLPSDRFSAERTGGSVSTLTIQRTQQEDSAVYLCASSLSGGSYNEQFFGPGTRLTVL.

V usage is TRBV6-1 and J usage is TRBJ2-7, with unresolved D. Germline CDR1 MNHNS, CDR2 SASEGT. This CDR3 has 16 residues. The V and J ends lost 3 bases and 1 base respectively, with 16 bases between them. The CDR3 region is CASSDPGAARSYEQYF. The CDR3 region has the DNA TGTGCCAGCAGTGATCCCGGCGCGGCCAGATCCTACGAGCAGTACTTC.

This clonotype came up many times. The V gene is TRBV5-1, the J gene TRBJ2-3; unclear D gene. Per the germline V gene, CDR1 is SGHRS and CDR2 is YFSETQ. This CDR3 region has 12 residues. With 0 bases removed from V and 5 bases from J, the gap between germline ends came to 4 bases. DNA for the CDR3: TGCGCCAGCAGCTTGGACTTAGATACGCAGTATTTT. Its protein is CASSLDLDTQYF.

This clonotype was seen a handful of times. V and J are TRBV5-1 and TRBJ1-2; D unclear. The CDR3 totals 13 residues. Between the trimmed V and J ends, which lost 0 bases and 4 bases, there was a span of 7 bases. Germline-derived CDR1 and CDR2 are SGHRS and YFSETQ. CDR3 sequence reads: CASSLAGVYGYTF. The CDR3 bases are TGCGCCAGCAGCTTGGCCGGGGTCTATGGCTACACCTTC.

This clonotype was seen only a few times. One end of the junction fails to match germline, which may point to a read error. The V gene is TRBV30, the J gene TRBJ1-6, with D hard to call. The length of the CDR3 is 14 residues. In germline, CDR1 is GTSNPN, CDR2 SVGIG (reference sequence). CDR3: CAWSRYRRNSPPHF. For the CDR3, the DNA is TGTGCCTGGAGTCGGTATAGGAGAAATTCACCCCCCCACTTT.

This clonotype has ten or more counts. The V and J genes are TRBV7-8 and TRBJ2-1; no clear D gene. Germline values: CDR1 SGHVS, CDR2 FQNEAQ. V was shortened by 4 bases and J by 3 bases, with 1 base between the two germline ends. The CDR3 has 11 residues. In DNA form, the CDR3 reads TGTGCCAGCAGCTACTACAATGAGCAGTTCTTC. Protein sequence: CASSYYNEQFF.

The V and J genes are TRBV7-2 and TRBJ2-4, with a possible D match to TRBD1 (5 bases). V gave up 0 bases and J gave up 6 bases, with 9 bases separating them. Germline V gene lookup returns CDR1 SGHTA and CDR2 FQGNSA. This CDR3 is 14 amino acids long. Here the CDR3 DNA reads TGTGCCAGCAGCTTAGCTCAGGGTGGAAACATTCAGTACTTC. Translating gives CASSLAQGGNIQYF.

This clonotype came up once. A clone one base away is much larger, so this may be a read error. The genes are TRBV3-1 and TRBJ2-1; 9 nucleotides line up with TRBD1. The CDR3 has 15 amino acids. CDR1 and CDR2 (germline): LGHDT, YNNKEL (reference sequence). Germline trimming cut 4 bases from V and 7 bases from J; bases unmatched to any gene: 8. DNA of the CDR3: TGTGCCAGCAGCCGAAACCCCGGGACAGGGAATGAGCAGTTCTTC. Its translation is CASSRNPGTGNEQFF.

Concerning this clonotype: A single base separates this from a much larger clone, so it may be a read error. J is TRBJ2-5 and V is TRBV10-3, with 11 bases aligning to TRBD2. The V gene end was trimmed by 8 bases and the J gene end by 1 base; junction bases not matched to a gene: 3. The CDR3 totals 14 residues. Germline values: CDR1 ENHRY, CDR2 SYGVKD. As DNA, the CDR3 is TGTGCCATCGGCACTAGCGGGGGCCAAGAGACCCAGTACTTC. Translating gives CAIGTSGGQETQYF.

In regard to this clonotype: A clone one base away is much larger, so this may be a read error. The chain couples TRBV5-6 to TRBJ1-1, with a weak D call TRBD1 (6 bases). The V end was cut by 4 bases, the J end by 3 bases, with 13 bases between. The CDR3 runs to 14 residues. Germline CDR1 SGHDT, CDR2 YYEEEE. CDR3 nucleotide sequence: TGTGCCAGCAGCCCGGGGGCAGTGTACACTGAAGCTTTCTTT. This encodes CASSPGAVYTEAFF.

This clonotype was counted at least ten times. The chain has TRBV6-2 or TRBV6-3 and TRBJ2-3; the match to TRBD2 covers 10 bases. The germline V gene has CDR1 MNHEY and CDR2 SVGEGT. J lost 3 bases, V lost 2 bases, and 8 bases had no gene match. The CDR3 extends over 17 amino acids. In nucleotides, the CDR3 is TGTGCCAGCAGTTACCCAGGACTAGCGGAATCGACAGATACGCAGTATTTT. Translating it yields CASSYPGLAESTDTQYF.

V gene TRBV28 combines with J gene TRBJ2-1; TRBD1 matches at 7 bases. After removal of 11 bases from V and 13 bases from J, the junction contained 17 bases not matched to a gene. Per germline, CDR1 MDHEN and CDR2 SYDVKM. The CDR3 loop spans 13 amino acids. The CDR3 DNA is TGTGCCTCAGCACACGGATCCGGGACAGTTCAGTTCTTC. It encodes CASAHGSGTVQFF.

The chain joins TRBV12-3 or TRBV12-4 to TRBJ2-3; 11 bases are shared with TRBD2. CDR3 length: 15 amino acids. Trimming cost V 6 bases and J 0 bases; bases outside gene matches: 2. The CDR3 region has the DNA TGTGCCAGCAGATCTAGCGGGGGGAGCACAGATACGCAGTATTTT. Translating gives CASRSSGGSTDTQYF.